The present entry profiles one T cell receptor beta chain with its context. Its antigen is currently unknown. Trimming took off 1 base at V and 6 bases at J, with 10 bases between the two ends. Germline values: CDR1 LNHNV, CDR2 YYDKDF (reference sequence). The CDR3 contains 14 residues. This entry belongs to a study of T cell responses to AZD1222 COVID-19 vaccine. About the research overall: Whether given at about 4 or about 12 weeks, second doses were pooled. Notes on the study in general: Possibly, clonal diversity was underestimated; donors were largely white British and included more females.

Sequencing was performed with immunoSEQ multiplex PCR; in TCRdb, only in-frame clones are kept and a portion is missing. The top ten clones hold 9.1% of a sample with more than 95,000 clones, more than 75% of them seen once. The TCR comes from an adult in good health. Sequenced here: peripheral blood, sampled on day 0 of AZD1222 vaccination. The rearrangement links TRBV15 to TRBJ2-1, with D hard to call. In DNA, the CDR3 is TGTGCCACCAGCAGAGGAATAAACACCAATGAGCAGTTCTTC. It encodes CATSRGINTNEQFF.